The clone carrying this TCR beta chain was seen a single time. Sequenced by immunoSEQ multiplex PCR; TCRdb stores in-frame clones only, minus some. The table records 60,000 to 75,000 clones, about 97% of them present only once. This sample is drawn from a study of technical replicates of blood from a few donors. The CDR3 sequence is 12 residues long. Per the germline V gene, CDR1 is SGHNT and CDR2 is YYREEE (reference sequence). V was trimmed by 3 bases and J by 6 bases, leaving 9 bases between them. The chain couples TRBV5-4 to TRBJ1-1, with TRBD1 as a possible D gene (5 bases). The receptor comes from a human donor in good health. Specimen: T cells isolated from PBMCs. CDR3 nucleotides: TGTGCCAGCAGCTCGACAGTTCCTGAAGCTTTCTTT. This codes for CASSSTVPEAFF.